These T cell receptor beta chains were read from a single sample in a study of shared clonotypes between healthy human individuals. The repertoire was sequenced with immunoSEQ multiplex PCR; TCRdb's copy has only in-frame clones and lacks some. The profile covers 2 million to 2.5 million clones, with approximately 96% appearing a single time and roughly 0.13% taken by the ten largest. Sequenced input: naive CD4+ T cells sorted from blood. The receptors shown here come from a man in his late teens or twenties in good health. Both conserved end residues are part of each CDR3. The D gene is left open where the match is weak. Expanded clones get a size class; other rows say once, few or many, or leave the size out.

clone_size: NA; d_call: NA; v_call: TRBV6-6; j_call: TRBJ2-3; cdr3_nt: TGTGCCAGCAGCCCCCGGGGAGGCGCAGATACGCAGTATTTT; cdr3_aa: CASSPRGGADTQYF
clone_size: NA; d_call: NA; v_call: TRBV5-3; j_call: TRBJ2-2; cdr3_nt: TGTGCCAGAAGCTTGGCAATGGACACCGGGGAGCTGTTTTTT; cdr3_aa: CARSLAMDTGELFF
clone_size: NA; d_call: NA; v_call: TRBV2; j_call: TRBJ1-6; cdr3_nt: TGTGCCAGCAGTGAACAGGGTGCGAATAATTCACCCCTCCACTTT; cdr3_aa: CASSEQGANNSPLHF
clone_size: NA; d_call: NA; v_call: TRBV7-8; j_call: TRBJ1-5; cdr3_nt: TGTGCCAGCAGCTTAAATGCAGGGGATAGCAATCAGCCCCAGCATTTT; cdr3_aa: CASSLNAGDSNQPQHF
clone_size: NA; d_call: NA; v_call: TRBV2; j_call: TRBJ1-2; cdr3_nt: TGTGCCAGCACCCGACAGGAGGACTATGGCTACACCTTC; cdr3_aa: CASTRQEDYGYTF
clone_size: NA; d_call: TRBD1; v_call: TRBV10-3; j_call: TRBJ1-4; cdr3_nt: TGTGCCATCGGGGAGACAGGGTTGGTAAAACTGTTTTTT; cdr3_aa: CAIGETGLVKLFF
clone_size: few; d_call: NA; v_call: TRBV20-1; j_call: TRBJ2-3; cdr3_nt: TGCAGTGCAATAGGTGATACGCAGTATTTT; cdr3_aa: CSAIGDTQYF
clone_size: NA; d_call: NA; v_call: TRBV11-2; j_call: TRBJ2-2; cdr3_nt: TGTGCCAGCAGCTTAACCAACCCGAACACCGGGGAGCTGTTTTTT; cdr3_aa: CASSLTNPNTGELFF
clone_size: NA; d_call: TRBD2; v_call: TRBV6-6; j_call: TRBJ2-5; cdr3_nt: TGTGCCAGCAGTTACTTGGGGACTAGCGTCCAAGAGACCCAGTACTTC; cdr3_aa: CASSYLGTSVQETQYF
clone_size: NA; d_call: TRBD1; v_call: TRBV7-2; j_call: TRBJ1-1; cdr3_nt: TGTGCCAGCAGCCCCGGGACAGCCGTTGAAGCTTTCTTT; cdr3_aa: CASSPGTAVEAFF
clone_size: NA; d_call: NA; v_call: TRBV14; j_call: TRBJ2-2; cdr3_nt: TGTGCCAGCAGCCAAGACGACAGCCGGGCCGGGGAGCTGTTTTTT; cdr3_aa: CASSQDDSRAGELFF
clone_size: NA; d_call: TRBD1; v_call: TRBV11-2; j_call: TRBJ1-6; cdr3_nt: TGTGCCAGCAGCTCGTTACAGGGGGGGCGGGCACCCCTCCACTTT; cdr3_aa: CASSSLQGGRAPLHF
clone_size: NA; d_call: NA; v_call: TRBV19; j_call: TRBJ1-1; cdr3_nt: TGTGCCAGTAGTATGCCCTGGGGCACTGAAGCTTTCTTT; cdr3_aa: CASSMPWGTEAFF
clone_size: NA; d_call: TRBD2; v_call: TRBV6-1; j_call: TRBJ2-3; cdr3_nt: TGTGCCAGCAGTGTTAGCGGGGGGGCCCAAGGTACGCAGTATTTT; cdr3_aa: CASSVSGGAQGTQYF
clone_size: NA; d_call: TRBD1; v_call: TRBV11-2; j_call: TRBJ1-4; cdr3_nt: TGTGCCAGCAGCTTAGATCGGTGGGGACAGGTGAATGAAAAACTGTTTTTT; cdr3_aa: CASSLDRWGQVNEKLFF
clone_size: NA; d_call: TRBD2; v_call: TRBV11-3; j_call: TRBJ2-7; cdr3_nt: TGTGCCAGCAGCTTAACCCGGGGCGGGAGGGCCCTCTACGAGCAGTACTTC; cdr3_aa: CASSLTRGGRALYEQYF
clone_size: NA; d_call: NA; v_call: TRBV6-1; j_call: TRBJ1-4; cdr3_nt: TGTGCCAGCAGTGATAGGGGTGTATGGACCTCAAAACTGTTTTTT; cdr3_aa: CASSDRGVWTSKLFF